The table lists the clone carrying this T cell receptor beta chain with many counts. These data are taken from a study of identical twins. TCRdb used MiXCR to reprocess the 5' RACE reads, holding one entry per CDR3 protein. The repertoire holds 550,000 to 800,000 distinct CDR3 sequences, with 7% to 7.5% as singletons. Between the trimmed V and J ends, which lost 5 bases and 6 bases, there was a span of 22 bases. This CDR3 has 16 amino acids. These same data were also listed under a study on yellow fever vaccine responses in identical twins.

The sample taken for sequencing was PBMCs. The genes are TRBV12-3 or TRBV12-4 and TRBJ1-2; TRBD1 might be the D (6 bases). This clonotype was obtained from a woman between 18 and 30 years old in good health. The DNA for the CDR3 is TGTGCCAGCAGTGCCTATCCAGGGGAGCTGGTGGATGGCTACACCTTC. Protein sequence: CASSAYPGELVDGYTF.